The clone carrying this TCR beta chain was picked up a small number of times. Antigen specificity is unknown. The record originates from a study of shared clonotypes between healthy human individuals. Study information: A donor's plate count was three for CD4 naive and three for CD4 memory; CD8 naive had two and CD8 memory one.

Between the trimmed V and J ends, which lost 0 bases and 1 base, there was a span of 8 bases. Germline-derived CDR1 and CDR2 are SGDLS and YYNGEE. CDR3 size: 14 residues. Only Caucasian adults living in Nashville, Tennessee made up the donor group. Measured with immunoSEQ multiplex PCR; TCRdb has only the in-frame clones, and not every one. Of approximately 940,000 clones in the sample, 60% to 85% were seen once. Overall study results and limits: Sampling involved blood alone; tissue repertoires likely differ. A handful of donors shared 5% to 5.5% of their naive CD4 clonotypes.

This chain connects TRBV9 to TRBJ2-7, with a tentative D call TRBD1 (6 bases). Sequenced input: memory CD4+ T cells sorted from blood. The sample's subset: CD45RA-negative fraction. The source is a man aged 18 to 29 in good health. DNA for the CDR3: TGTGCCAGCAGCGTAGTTGGACAGTCCTACGAGCAGTACTTC. This codes for CASSVVGQSYEQYF.